A selection of T cell receptor beta chains follows, all from one sample in a study of metastatic and nonmetastatic thyroid tumors. TCRdb reassembled clones from the PCR reads with MiXCR. The table shows about 39,000 clones, with about a sixth occurring only once. What was sequenced was blood. The receptors here all came from a female donor with papillary thyroid cancer or a benign thyroid nodule (not recorded which). Some clones in this sample may be carry-over from other donors' samples. CDR3s leave out the opening cysteine and the closing phenylalanine or tryptophan. A D gene is named only where the DNA matches it firmly.

V: TRBV29-1; D: .; J: TRBJ1-2; CDR3: SVDMDERGGYGYT
V: TRBV27; D: .; J: TRBJ2-7; CDR3: AGTPRRDSYEQY
V: TRBV29-1; D: .; J: TRBJ2-1; CDR3: SVGYDRLTYNEQF
V: TRBV14; D: TRBD2; J: TRBJ2-3; CDR3: ASSRIRTSGTDTQY
V: TRBV27; D: .; J: TRBJ2-2; CDR3: ATRRGGANTGELS
V: TRBV11-2; D: .; J: TRBJ2-5; CDR3: ASSPEGDQETQY
V: TRBV20-1; D: TRBD2; J: TRBJ2-7; CDR3: SSRPRTSAYEHY
V: TRBV11-2; D: .; J: TRBJ1-2; CDR3: ASSARTDYGYT
V: TRBV27; D: .; J: TRBJ2-1; CDR3: ASRYGAFSDEQF
V: TRBV29-1; D: TRBD2; J: TRBJ2-7; CDR3: SVESGNYEQY
V: TRBV28; D: TRBD1; J: TRBJ1-2; CDR3: ASSVTGAVGGYT
V: TRBV20-1; D: .; J: TRBJ1-1; CDR3: SAREVTGVPAEAF
V: TRBV5-6; D: TRBD2; J: TRBJ2-7; CDR3: ASSHLGLAGGYEQY
V: TRBV6-2/TRBV6-3; D: TRBD1; J: TRBJ1-1; CDR3: ASSPPTGFTTEAF
V: TRBV20-1; D: .; J: TRBJ1-5; CDR3: SARDQTRRPGQPQH
V: TRBV28; D: TRBD1; J: TRBJ1-1; CDR3: ASSQRQGGDTEAF
V: TRBV19; D: TRBD1; J: TRBJ2-7; CDR3: ASSIAQGYEQY
V: TRBV6-1; D: .; J: TRBJ2-2; CDR3: ASSHNTGELF
V: TRBV4-2; D: .; J: TRBJ1-1; CDR3: ASSQESTGRNSRTEAF
V: TRBV19; D: .; J: TRBJ2-2; CDR3: ASSVLGRPLVGGELF
V: TRBV11-1; D: .; J: TRBJ1-6; CDR3: ASSLARTQASSYNSPLH
V: TRBV6-4; D: .; J: TRBJ2-2; CDR3: TSSVHVNGELF
V: TRBV13; D: .; J: TRBJ1-5; CDR3: ASSLWGNYNQPQH
V: TRBV18; D: TRBD1; J: TRBJ2-1; CDR3: ASSPPRTGHNEQF
V: TRBV28; D: TRBD1; J: TRBJ1-2; CDR3: ASTGTGNRYGYT
V: TRBV28; D: .; J: TRBJ2-7; CDR3: ASIDGPPLYEQY
V: TRBV6-4; D: TRBD1; J: TRBJ2-4; CDR3: ASSDSVDRVPLLAKNIQY
V: TRBV11-2; D: .; J: TRBJ1-6; CDR3: ASSSNGRMGISPLH
V: TRBV6-2/TRBV6-3; D: .; J: TRBJ2-7; CDR3: ASSYNWLTDRFHEQY
V: TRBV2; D: .; J: TRBJ1-2; CDR3: ASSGRGRGYT
V: TRBV2; D: .; J: TRBJ2-1; CDR3: ASRVLSNYYNEQF
V: TRBV6-5; D: .; J: TRBJ2-5; CDR3: ASSYVVTETQY
V: TRBV7-8; D: TRBD1; J: TRBJ2-7; CDR3: ASSPRDRGHHEQY
V: TRBV28; D: .; J: TRBJ1-2; CDR3: ASSFTGSVGGYT
V: TRBV5-6; D: .; J: TRBJ1-2; CDR3: ASSLGHGYT
V: TRBV6-1; D: .; J: TRBJ1-1; CDR3: SSMRDLNTEAF
V: TRBV30; D: TRBD2; J: TRBJ2-3; CDR3: AWSGLRGYSGSVDTQY
V: TRBV27; D: .; J: TRBJ2-3; CDR3: ASSLGLALGGSDTQY
V: TRBV29-1; D: .; J: TRBJ1-1; CDR3: SVERGEAF
V: TRBV6-1; D: .; J: TRBJ1-3; CDR3: ASSNRVQGNTIY
V: TRBV2; D: .; J: TRBJ2-7; CDR3: ASSQGTGEQY
V: TRBV27; D: .; J: TRBJ2-1; CDR3: ASSLSAGTYNEQF
V: TRBV7-3; D: .; J: TRBJ2-3; CDR3: ASSRGTDTQY
V: TRBV12-3/TRBV12-4; D: TRBD1; J: TRBJ1-3; CDR3: ASSVQGTPGNTIY
V: TRBV7-6; D: TRBD2; J: TRBJ2-3; CDR3: ASRALRGTSGRGRTDMQY
V: TRBV5-4; D: .; J: TRBJ1-1; CDR3: ASSLTRPMNTEAF
V: TRBV6-2/TRBV6-3; D: TRBD1; J: TRBJ2-7; CDR3: ASSYTGTVGGYEQY
V: TRBV19; D: .; J: TRBJ1-5; CDR3: ASSWGRAPQH
V: TRBV2; D: TRBD1; J: TRBJ1-6; CDR3: ASKGGSNSPLH
V: TRBV20-1; D: TRBD2; J: TRBJ2-7; CDR3: IASSLLDSPGRDQY
V: TRBV18; D: TRBD1; J: TRBJ1-3; CDR3: ASSATGASSGNTIY
V: TRBV30; D: .; J: TRBJ1-2; CDR3: AWRQDSRYGYT
V: TRBV27; D: .; J: TRBJ1-1; CDR3: ASSMGMNTEAF